What follows are 10 T cell receptor beta chains derived from one specimen sequenced in a study of blood T cell repertoires in COVID-19. Assay used: immunoSEQ multiplex PCR; TCRdb lists only in-frame clones, some missing. The data show about 64,000 clones, 88% seen once. Sequencing input: PBMCs or T cells enriched from blood (not recorded which). The receptors here all came from a woman aged 35 to 49 who had recovered from COVID-19.

The chain couples TRBV29-1 to TRBJ1-5; the D is unclear. Germline CDR1 and CDR2: SQVTM and ANQGSEA. This CDR3 region has 14 residues. Trimming shortened V by 4 bases and J by 0 bases, and 10 bases separated the two germline ends. The CDR3 nucleotides are TGCAGCGTTGCGTACAGTAATAGCAATCAGCCCCAGCATTTT. Its protein is CSVAYSNSNQPQHF.

The CDR3 region has the DNA TGTGCCAGTAGTCAAATACGGGGACAGGTCGGTCACACTGAAGCTTTCTTT. Translation gives CASSQIRGQVGHTEAFF. This chain connects TRBV19 to TRBJ1-1; 8 bases are a match to TRBD1. Trimming cost V 5 bases and J 3 bases; bases outside gene matches: 14. Germline CDR1 LNHDA, CDR2 SQIVND (reference sequence). The length of the CDR3 is 17 residues.

The chain is built from TRBV5-8 and TRBJ2-2; 10 bases agree with TRBD2. From germline, CDR1 is SGHTS and CDR2 YDEGEE. The CDR3 is made up of 16 amino acids. J was trimmed by 4 bases and V by 5 bases; bases with no gene match: 8. The CDR3 loop reads CASRRLAGASTGELFF. The CDR3 DNA reads as TGTGCCAGCAGGCGCCTAGCGGGGGCCTCCACCGGGGAGCTGTTTTTT.

The CDR3 spells CASSADTYEQYF. The CDR3 bases are TGTGCCAGCAGCGCGGACACCTACGAGCAGTACTTC. The rearrangement links TRBV11-2 to TRBJ2-7, with a possible D match to TRBD1 (5 bases). V was shortened by 5 bases and J by 2 bases, with 7 bases between the two germline ends. The germline CDR1 and CDR2 sequences are SGHAT and FQNNGV. The CDR3 loop spans 12 amino acids.

The chain recombines TRBV7-8 with TRBJ2-1; D ambiguous. Per the germline V gene, CDR1 is SGHVS and CDR2 is FQNEAQ. The CDR3 covers 17 residues. V was clipped by 4 bases and J by 0 bases, with 16 bases between them. This CDR3 reads CASSYKLDWSSYNEQFF. The DNA of the CDR3 is TGTGCCAGCAGCTACAAGCTTGACTGGAGCTCCTACAATGAGCAGTTCTTC. Complete variable domain (other parts from reference TRBV7-8 and TRBJ2-1): GAGVSQSPRYKVAKRGQDVALRCDPISGHVSLFWYQQALGQGPEFLTYFQNEAQLDKSGLPSDRFFAERPEGSVSTLKIQRTQQEDSAVYLCASSYKLDWSSYNEQFFGPGTRLTVL.

The J gene is TRBJ1-2, the V gene TRBV7-8; TRBD1 matches 7 bases. CDR3 length equals 12 residues. Germline lookup yields CDR1 SGHVS and CDR2 FQNEAQ. J lost 8 bases, V lost 4 bases, and 4 bases had no gene match. The CDR3 DNA reads TGTGCCAGCAGCTCGGGACAGTGGGGCTACACCTTC. It specifies CASSSGQWGYTF.

This clone was seen just once. The chain uses TRBV19 and TRBJ2-7; the D is unclear. With 1 base removed from V and 1 base from J, the gap between germline ends came to 5 bases. Per germline, CDR1 LNHDA and CDR2 SQIVND (reference sequence). The CDR3 loop spans 13 amino acids. The CDR3 region has the DNA TGTGCCAGTAGTATAGCTAGTTCCTACGAGCAGTACTTC. It codes for CASSIASSYEQYF. The full variable domain, rest sourced from reference TRBV19 and TRBJ2-7, is DGGITQSPKYLFRKEGQNVTLSCEQNLNHDAMYWYRQDPGQGLRLIYYSQIVNDFQKGDIAEGYSVSREKKESFPLTVTSAQKNPTAFYLCASSIASSYEQYFGPGTRLTVT.

This clone was counted once. The V gene is TRBV24-1, the J gene TRBJ2-2; perhaps TRBD1 as D (5 bases). V was shortened by 3 bases and J by 3 bases, with 7 bases between the two germline ends. CDR3 length: 14 amino acids. Per germline, CDR1 KGHDR and CDR2 SFDVKD. The CDR3 region is CATSDIRDTGELFF. In nucleotides, the CDR3 is TGTGCCACCAGTGATATCAGGGACACCGGGGAGCTGTTTTTT.

This chain uses TRBV11-3 with TRBJ2-5, with D unresolved. The CDR3 contains 17 residues. V was shortened by 5 bases and J by 0 bases, with 19 bases between the two germline ends. CDR1 is SGHNT, CDR2 YENEEA, per germline. The CDR3 loop reads CASSHLFQQTYQETQYF. CDR3 in DNA: TGTGCCAGCAGCCACCTTTTCCAACAGACCTACCAAGAGACCCAGTACTTC.

J is TRBJ2-7 and V is TRBV5-4; the match to TRBD1 covers 7 bases. The CDR3 is made up of 14 amino acids. Looked up from germline, CDR1 is SGHNT and CDR2 is YYREEE (reference sequence). J lost 0 bases, V lost 2 bases, and 2 bases had no gene match. The CDR3 spells CASSFDRVSYEQYF. CDR3 DNA: TGTGCCAGCAGCTTCGACAGGGTCTCCTACGAGCAGTACTTC.